The 4 T cell receptor beta chains reported below all come from one sample, sequenced in a study of glioma-infiltrating T cells after dendritic cell vaccination. Repertoires were generated with immunoSEQ multiplex PCR, while TCRdb's copy carries only in-frame clones and drops some. The table has tens of thousands of clones, around 85% seen once. Regarding time point: after dendritic cell vaccination, including at tumor progression/relapse. Here the sequenced sample was blood, taken after dendritic cell vaccination. The receptors derive from a human donor with glioblastoma.

This chain uses TRBV28 with TRBJ1-4; 12 bases map to TRBD1. Germline V gene sequence: CDR1 MDHEN, CDR2 SYDVKM. V lost 6 bases, J lost 7 bases, and 6 bases stayed unmatched. CDR3 size: 15 residues. The chain's CDR3 is CASRRDRGRFEKLFF. The DNA for the CDR3 is TGTGCCAGCAGGCGGGACAGGGGGCGCTTTGAAAAACTGTTTTTT. The whole variable domain, filled in from reference TRBV28 and TRBJ1-4, reads DVKVTQSSRYLVKRTGEKVFLECVQDMDHENMFWYRQDPGLGLRLIYFSYDVKMKEKGDIPEGYSVSREKKERFSLILESASTNQTSMYLCASRRDRGRFEKLFFGSGTQLSVL.

The chain uses TRBV18 and TRBJ2-1; 10 bases align to TRBD1. V gave up 2 bases and J gave up 1 base; unmatched junction bases: 8. The CDR3 loop spans 18 amino acids. The germline V gene encodes CDR1 KGHSH and CDR2 LQKENI. The CDR3 region has the DNA TGTGCCAGCTCACCATTCGACAGGGGGCCAGGGTCCTACAATGAGCAGTTCTTC. Encoded protein: CASSPFDRGPGSYNEQFF. The full variable domain, rest sourced from reference TRBV18 and TRBJ2-1, is NAGVMQNPRHLVRRRGQEARLRCSPMKGHSHVYWYRQLPEEGLKFMVYLQKENIIDESGMPKERFSAEFPKEGPSILRIQQVVRGDSAAYFCASSPFDRGPGSYNEQFFGPGTRLTVL.

The chain recombines TRBV19 with TRBJ1-1; D unresolved. In germline, CDR1 is LNHDA, CDR2 SQIVND (reference sequence). The CDR3 loop spans 14 amino acids. V gave up 1 base and J gave up 1 base, with 7 bases separating them. In DNA, the CDR3 is TGTGCCAGTAGTATAGGTTCGTGGAACACTGAAGCTTTCTTT. This sequence encodes CASSIGSWNTEAFF. Complete variable domain (other parts from reference TRBV19 and TRBJ1-1): DGGITQSPKYLFRKEGQNVTLSCEQNLNHDAMYWYRQDPGQGLRLIYYSQIVNDFQKGDIAEGYSVSREKKESFPLTVTSAQKNPTAFYLCASSIGSWNTEAFFGQGTRLTVV.

For this clone: Other nucleotide sequences from this sample produce the same CDR3. This rearrangement joins TRBV28 to TRBJ2-7; D remains unclear. V was cut by 5 bases and J by 2 bases, with 4 bases left in between. The CDR3 is made up of 11 amino acids. CDR1 and CDR2 from the germline V gene are MDHEN and SYDVKM. The CDR3 is CASSLTYEQYF. The DNA of the CDR3 is TGTGCCAGCAGTCTTACCTACGAGCAGTACTTC.